Below, 22 T cell receptor beta chains from the same sample are listed, as sequenced in a study of early T cells in non-severe SARS-CoV-2 infection. Using its own MiXCR run on the 5' RACE reads, TCRdb lists one record per CDR3 protein. The table shows 20,000 to 25,000 distinct CDR3 sequences, with 4.3% occurring only once. The sample taken for sequencing was whole blood. The receptors derive from an adult who was a healthcare worker with PCR-confirmed SARS-CoV-2 infection or an uninfected control (not recorded which).

This clonotype was recorded a few times. The chain employs TRBV4-2 and TRBJ2-3; TRBD2 is a possible D gene (6 bases). CDR1 and CDR2 from the germline V gene are LGHNA and YNFKEQ. V lost 0 bases, J lost 5 bases, and 9 bases lay in between. The CDR3 is made up of 14 amino acids. CDR3 in DNA: TGTGCCAGCAGCCAAGAGTGGAGGGTAGATACGCAGTATTTT. It yields the protein CASSQEWRVDTQYF.

This clonotype was seen a handful of times. The V and J genes are TRBV4-2 and TRBJ1-1; D is unresolved. This CDR3 is 11 amino acids long. Germline-derived CDR1 and CDR2 are LGHNA and YNFKEQ. V lost 5 bases, J lost 11 bases, and 12 bases lay in between. The CDR3 here is CASSARNDAFF. CDR3 coding DNA: TGTGCCAGCAGCGCGCGTAACGACGCTTTCTTT.

This clonotype was counted ten times or more. This rearrangement joins TRBV7-6 to TRBJ1-1; maybe TRBD1 (5 bases). The V gene's germline CDR1 is SGHVS and CDR2 FNYEAQ. Trimming took off 4 bases at V and 5 bases at J, with 11 bases between the two ends. The length of the CDR3 is 13 residues. CDR3 in DNA: TGTGCCAGCAGCTGGGACCGCTGGACTGAAGCTTTCTTT. It specifies CASSWDRWTEAFF.

This clonotype has at least ten counts. The V call is TRBV6-2 or TRBV6-3, the J call TRBJ2-7; TRBD1 matches 10 bases. Germline lookup yields CDR1 MNHEY and CDR2 SVGEGT. There are 18 residues in the CDR3. The J segment lost 0 bases and the V segment lost 2 bases, leaving 10 bases of the junction unmatched. The CDR3 bases are TGTGCCAGCAGTTACGGGACAGGGGCTATTCCGAGCTCCTACGAGCAGTACTTC. This translates into CASSYGTGAIPSSYEQYF.

This clonotype has more than one count but fewer than ten. This chain uses TRBV9 with TRBJ2-1; 8 bases are a match to TRBD1. The CDR3 spans 15 residues. Germline V gene sequence: CDR1 SGDLS, CDR2 YYNGEE. Unmatched junction bases numbered 6, after V lost 0 bases and J lost 7 bases. CDR3 sequence: CASSVGGTGRNEQFF. The CDR3 nucleotides are TGTGCCAGCAGCGTAGGGGGGACAGGTAGAAATGAGCAGTTCTTC.

This clonotype has ten or more counts. The V call is TRBV6-5, the J call TRBJ1-2; possibly TRBD1 for D (5 bases). Per the germline V gene, CDR1 is MNHEY and CDR2 is SVGAGI. Between the trimmed V and J ends, which lost 6 bases and 14 bases, there was a span of 22 bases. The CDR3 has 13 amino acids. CDR3 sequence (DNA): TGTGCCAGCAGCCAGAGGAACCGGGACGAGAGGACCTTC. This translates into CASSQRNRDERTF.

This clonotype was seen many times. The V gene is TRBV4-1, the J gene TRBJ1-6; 7 bases are shared with TRBD1. CDR1 is MGHRA, CDR2 YSYEKL, per germline. This CDR3 region has 17 residues. Germline trimming cut 2 bases from V and 8 bases from J; bases unmatched to any gene: 12. Here the CDR3 DNA reads TGCGCCAGCAGCCAATCCATTCCGGGACAGAATTATTCACCCCTCCACTTT. It translates to CASSQSIPGQNYSPLHF.

In its sample, this clonotype was seen many times. V usage is TRBV11-2 and J usage is TRBJ2-1; 9 bases agree with TRBD1. CDR1 is SGHAT and CDR2 is FQNNGV in the germline V gene. V gave up 4 bases and J gave up 8 bases; unmatched junction bases: 9. The CDR3 is made up of 15 amino acids. The CDR3 protein is CASSYRGRGVDEQFF. The CDR3 bases are TGTGCCAGCAGCTACAGGGGGCGCGGAGTCGATGAGCAGTTCTTC.

This clonotype is judged large. A read error may be the cause here, since a much bigger clone is one base away. This sequence joins TRBV7-8 and TRBJ1-3; D call uncertain. Germline CDR1 and CDR2: SGHVS and FQNEAQ. The V and J ends lost 5 bases and 6 bases respectively, with 14 bases between them. The CDR3 spans 14 residues. CDR3 sequence reads: CASSARTAENTIYF. CDR3 DNA sequence: TGTGCCAGCAGCGCGCGGACGGCTGAAAACACCATATATTTT.

The rearrangement uses TRBV6-2 or TRBV6-3 and TRBJ2-1, with 12 bases aligning to TRBD2. The ends lost 5 bases at V and 7 bases at J; junction bases unmatched: 6. Per the germline V gene, CDR1 is MNHEY and CDR2 is SVGEGT. CDR3 length equals 15 residues. This chain's CDR3 is CASSRRTSGMNEQFF. Here the CDR3 DNA reads TGTGCCAGCAGTCGTAGGACTAGCGGGATGAATGAGCAGTTCTTC.

This clonotype was detected a few times. This chain uses TRBV9 with TRBJ1-4; D gene ambiguous. V was shortened by 1 base and J by 4 bases, with 20 bases between the two germline ends. CDR1 SGDLS and CDR2 YYNGEE come from the germline V gene. The CDR3 is 18 amino acids. In DNA, the CDR3 is TGTGCCAGCAGCGTATATCTCTGCGAACGAGAGGATAATGAAAAACTGTTTTTT. The encoded protein is CASSVYLCEREDNEKLFF.

In regard to this clonotype: One base away lies a much larger clone, so this may be a sequencing read error. The chain uses TRBV20-1 and TRBJ2-3; either TRBD1 or TRBD2 may supply D (6 bases each). Germline V gene sequence: CDR1 DFQATT, CDR2 SNEGSKA (reference sequence). The V end was cut by 0 bases, the J end by 10 bases, with 20 bases between. This CDR3 region has 15 residues. The CDR3 here is CSARDSGAIGDSQYF. The CDR3 coding sequence is TGCAGTGCTAGAGATTCGGGGGCCATAGGTGATTCGCAGTATTTT.

In its sample, this clonotype was seen a few times. The CDR3: CASSIGTLGRDEQFF. The CDR3 DNA sequence: TGCGCCAGCAGCATCGGGACATTGGGGCGCGATGAGCAGTTCTTC. This chain links TRBV5-1 with TRBJ2-1; the D gene is possibly TRBD1 (6 bases). The CDR3 covers 15 residues. V was pared by 4 bases and J by 8 bases, with 19 bases between. Germline V gene lookup returns CDR1 SGHRS and CDR2 YFSETQ.

This clonotype was picked up many times. The rearrangement joins TRBV4-2 to TRBJ2-5; the match to TRBD1 covers 8 bases. Germline V gives CDR1 LGHNA, CDR2 YNFKEQ. Losses at the gene ends were 0 bases for V and 3 bases for J; bases not matched to a gene: 6. There are 16 residues in the CDR3. CDR3 nucleotide sequence: TGTGCCAGCAGCCAAGATTACGACAGGGGAGAAGAGACCCAGTACTTC. Residues: CASSQDYDRGEETQYF.

This clonotype was recorded at least ten times. The chain employs TRBV3-1 and TRBJ2-1; 7 bases fit TRBD1. V shed 1 base and J 7 bases; nucleotides not matched to a gene: 4. Germline assignment: CDR1 LGHDT and CDR2 YNNKEL (reference sequence). The CDR3 spans 14 residues. CDR3 bases: TGTGCCAGCAGCCAAGCTACAGGGGAGAATGAGCAGTTCTTC. This codes for CASSQATGENEQFF.

This clonotype was seen a few times. J is TRBJ2-5 and V is TRBV19, with no clear D. This CDR3 has 14 residues. From germline, CDR1 is LNHDA and CDR2 SQIVND (reference sequence). The ends were cut back, 3 bases at V and 3 bases at J, with 11 bases in the middle. In DNA form, the CDR3 reads TGTGCCAGTAGTATGGCCGGGCTAAAAGAGACCCAGTACTTC. Translating gives CASSMAGLKETQYF.

This clonotype was counted at least ten times. This sequence joins TRBV28 and TRBJ2-5; D tentatively reads TRBD1 or TRBD2 (6 bases each). In germline, CDR1 is MDHEN, CDR2 SYDVKM. Trimming shortened V by 7 bases and J by 1 base, and 19 bases separated the two germline ends. This CDR3 has 16 residues. For the CDR3, the DNA is TGTGCCAGCACCTCATCCAGGGGAGGCGCCCAAGAGACCCAGTACTTC. Translating it yields CASTSSRGGAQETQYF.

A few counts support this clonotype. The chain recombines TRBV28 with TRBJ1-3; D is possibly TRBD1 (6 bases). Germline V gene lookup returns CDR1 MDHEN and CDR2 SYDVKM. V was clipped by 4 bases and J by 2 bases, with 12 bases between them. The CDR3 spans 15 residues. The CDR3 loop reads CASSSAQGTGNTIYF. For the CDR3, the DNA is TGTGCCAGCAGTTCGGCACAGGGAACTGGAAACACCATATATTTT. The whole variable domain, remainder taken from reference TRBV28 and TRBJ1-3, is DVKVTQSSRYLVKRTGEKVFLECVQDMDHENMFWYRQDPGLGLRLIYFSYDVKMKEKGDIPEGYSVSREKKERFSLILESASTNQTSMYLCASSSAQGTGNTIYFGEGSWLTVV.

This clonotype was seen many times. The V call is TRBV7-9, the J call TRBJ2-7; 9 nucleotides match TRBD1. With 1 base clipped from V and 2 bases from J, the junction kept 3 bases outside the gene matches. The germline V gene has CDR1 SEHNR and CDR2 FQNEAQ (reference sequence). This CDR3 comprises 15 residues. The CDR3 here is CASSLVGQGPYEQYF. In DNA, the CDR3 is TGTGCCAGCAGCTTAGTAGGACAGGGGCCCTACGAGCAGTACTTC. Using reference TRBV7-9 and TRBJ2-7 for the parts outside the CDR3, the full variable domain is DTGVSQNPRHKITKRGQNVTFRCDPISEHNRLYWYRQTLGQGPEFLTYFQNEAQLEKSRLLSDRFSAERPKGSFSTLEIQRTEQGDSAMYLCASSLVGQGPYEQYFGPGTRLTVT.

This clonotype has ten or more counts. The rearrangement links TRBV4-2 to TRBJ2-1; 14 bases are shared with TRBD2. Germline assignment: CDR1 LGHNA and CDR2 YNFKEQ. The junction had 4 bases not matched to a gene; V was cut back by 6 bases and J by 6 bases. CDR3 size: 15 residues. The CDR3 sequence: CASRPGTSGSNEQFF. CDR3 coding DNA: TGTGCCAGCAGACCTGGGACTAGCGGGAGCAATGAGCAGTTCTTC.

In its sample, this clonotype is medium-sized. This rearrangement joins TRBV6-4 to TRBJ2-3; D could derive from TRBD1 or TRBD2 (5 bases each). Germline V gene data show CDR1 as MRHNA and CDR2 as SNTAGT. The CDR3 extends over 15 amino acids. Deletions cut 4 bases from V and 3 bases from J, with 14 bases between. CDR3 coding DNA: TGTGCCAGCAGTGCGAGGGGAGTCGGGACAGATACGCAGTATTTT. Translated: CASSARGVGTDTQYF.

This clonotype was detected ten times or more. The chain combines TRBV11-3 with TRBJ2-1, with D unresolved. The CDR3 is made up of 15 amino acids. The germline gives CDR1 SGHNT, CDR2 YENEEA. Trimming cost V 5 bases and J 0 bases, with 11 bases left between them. This CDR3 is CASSPPAASYNEQFF. The CDR3 bases are TGTGCCAGCAGCCCCCCCGCGGCCTCCTACAATGAGCAGTTCTTC.